The source of this T cell receptor beta chain is a study of breast tumors, draining lymph nodes, adjacent tissues. A single record per CDR3 protein comes from TCRdb applying MiXCR to the multiplex PCR reads. The table has around 290,000 distinct CDR3 sequences, over 30% seen once. Samples came from axillary lymph nodes draining the breast cancer. The CDR3 has 15 residues. The V and J ends lost 1 base and 2 bases respectively, with 6 bases between them. Germline CDR1 and CDR2: WSHSY and SAAADI. The TCR comes from a female donor with breast cancer. Some clones in this sample may be carry-over from other donors' samples. Sequences were obtained from axillary lymph node tissue. The chain recombines TRBV10-2 with TRBJ2-6; D perhaps matches TRBD2 (5 bases). This CDR3 is CASSEYGTGANVLTF. CDR3 nucleotide sequence: TGCGCCAGCAGTGAGTACGGGACTGGGGCCAACGTCCTGACTTTC.